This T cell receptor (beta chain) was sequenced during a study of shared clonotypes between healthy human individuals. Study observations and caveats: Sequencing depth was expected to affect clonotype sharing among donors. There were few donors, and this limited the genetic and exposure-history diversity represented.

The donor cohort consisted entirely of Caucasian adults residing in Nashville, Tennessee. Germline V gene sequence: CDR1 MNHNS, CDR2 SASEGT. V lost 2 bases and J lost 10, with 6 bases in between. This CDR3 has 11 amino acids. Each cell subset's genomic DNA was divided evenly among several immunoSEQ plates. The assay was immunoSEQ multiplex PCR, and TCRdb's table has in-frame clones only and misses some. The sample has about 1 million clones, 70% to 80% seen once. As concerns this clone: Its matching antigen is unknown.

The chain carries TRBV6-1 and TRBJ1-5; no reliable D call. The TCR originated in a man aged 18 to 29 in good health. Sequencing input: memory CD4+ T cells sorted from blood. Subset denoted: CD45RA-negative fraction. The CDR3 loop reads CASSESHPQHF. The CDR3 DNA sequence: TGTGCCAGCAGTGAAAGTCATCCCCAGCATTTT.